This TCR beta chain was captured by sequencing in a study of cytomegalovirus exposure and HLA in healthy donors. Overall study: Samples from HLA-typed donors yielded about 85 million unique TCRs in an early data release.

Regarding this clone: Other DNA sequences in the sample encode the same CDR3.

With 60 Vbeta and 13 Jbeta primers, the PCR was carried out. Sequencing was performed with immunoSEQ multiplex PCR; in TCRdb, only in-frame clones are kept and a portion is missing. In the table there are 55,000 to 80,000 clones, over 75% of which are singletons. In germline, CDR1 is SEHNR, CDR2 FQNEAQ (reference sequence). There are 16 residues in the CDR3. The V segment lost 5 bases and the J segment 5 bases; nucleotides outside the gene matches: 5. This TCR came from a female donor in good health and CMV-seronegative. The sample taken for sequencing was PBMCs. The chain carries TRBV7-9 and TRBJ2-3; 15 bases map to TRBD2. CDR3 coding DNA: TGTGCCAGCAGCGTATCGGGACTAGCGGGAGGAGATACGCAGTATTTT. Its protein product is CASSVSGLAGGDTQYF. Drawing the rest from reference TRBV7-9 and TRBJ2-3, the complete variable domain is DTGVSQNPRHKITKRGQNVTFRCDPISEHNRLYWYRQTLGQGPEFLTYFQNEAQLEKSRLLSDRFSAERPKGSFSTLEIQRTEQGDSAMYLCASSVSGLAGGDTQYFGPGTRLTVL.